The 15 T cell receptor beta chains presented below share a single source sample, sequenced in a study of T-cell reconstitution after alpha-beta-depleted transplantation in children. Unique molecular identifiers were incorporated into the prepared TCRbeta library. TCRdb passed the PCR reads through MiXCR, listing each CDR3 protein once. The sample carries about 640,000 distinct CDR3 sequences, under 15% recorded once. The starting material was PBMCs, mostly from graft donor cells, obtained 360 days after TCRalphabeta/CD19-depleted stem cell transplant. The origin of the receptors is a male patient aged 10 to 17 who had a stem cell transplant for acute myeloid leukemia, so the T cells may come from the graft donor.

The chain links TRBV4-2 to TRBJ2-7; no clear D. The ends were cut back, 1 base at V and 2 bases at J, with 15 bases in the middle. The V gene's germline CDR1 is LGHNA and CDR2 YNFKEQ. The CDR3 runs 16 residues. CDR3 DNA sequence: TGTGCCAGCAGCCAAGGCTCGGATAGTCCACCCTACGAGCAGTACTTC. Translating gives CASSQGSDSPPYEQYF.

This clonotype was recorded many times. CDR3 sequence (DNA): TGCGCCAGCAGGTTGCCCGGGGCTAACACCGGGGAGCTGTTTTTT. Amino acid sequence: CASRLPGANTGELFF. This sequence joins TRBV5-1 and TRBJ2-2; either TRBD1 or TRBD2 may fit D (5 bases each). Germline loops: CDR1 SGHRS, CDR2 YFSETQ. The CDR3 is 15 amino acids. V lost 5 bases, J lost 2 bases, and 13 bases lay in between. Full variable domain (rest looked up from reference TRBV5-1 and TRBJ2-2): KAGVTQTPRYLIKTRGQQVTLSCSPISGHRSVSWYQQTPGQGLQFLFEYFSETQRNKGNFPGRFSGRQFSNSRSEMNVSTLELGDSALYLCASRLPGANTGELFFGEGSRLTVL.

The J gene is TRBJ2-7, the V gene TRBV20-1; maybe TRBD1 (6 bases). V was shortened by 2 bases and J by 2 bases, with 13 bases between the two germline ends. The CDR3 has 14 amino acids. The germline V gene encodes CDR1 DFQATT and CDR2 SNEGSKA (reference sequence). CDR3 sequence: CSARRQGPTYEQYF. As DNA, the CDR3 is TGCAGTGCTAGACGGCAGGGGCCGACCTACGAGCAGTACTTC.

In its sample, this clonotype was seen many times. The rearrangement joins TRBV28 to TRBJ2-7, with D possibly matching TRBD1 (5 bases). Between the trimmed V and J ends, which lost 6 bases and 3 bases, there was a span of 12 bases. This CDR3 is 13 amino acids long. Germline lookup yields CDR1 MDHEN and CDR2 SYDVKM. The CDR3 bases are TGTGCCAGCAGCAGGGTGATCGGCTACGAGCAGTACTTC. Protein: CASSRVIGYEQYF.

This clonotype was observed once. The chain has TRBV6-1 and TRBJ1-6; perhaps TRBD1 as D (5 bases). Germline V CDR1 and CDR2: MNHNS, SASEGT. V was trimmed by 6 bases and J by 10 bases, leaving 13 bases between them. The CDR3 has 13 amino acids. CDR3 bases: TGTGCCAGCAGGAGAGGGGATGCCTCACCCCTCCACTTT. Translating gives CASRRGDASPLHF.

This chain links TRBV25-1 with TRBJ2-1; tentative D call: TRBD2 (8 bases). Trimming left V 5 bases short and J 4 bases short, with 36 bases between. The CDR3 is 22 residues long. Germline lookup yields CDR1 MGHDK and CDR2 SYGVNS. CDR3 DNA: TGTGCCAGCAGTCCGTGCGACAGGGATTGGGGTCGGACTAGCCGCAGATACAATGAGCAGTTCTTC. Its translation: CASSPCDRDWGRTSRRYNEQFF.

This clonotype was counted between two and nine times. This chain connects TRBV28 to TRBJ1-5; D remains ambiguous. This CDR3 is built from 14 residues. Germline V gene data show CDR1 as MDHEN and CDR2 as SYDVKM. V was trimmed by 6 bases and J by 5 bases, leaving 14 bases between them. The CDR3 is CASRRREGDQPQHF. The CDR3 bases are TGTGCCAGCAGAAGACGGGAAGGCGATCAGCCCCAGCATTTT.

The table lists this clonotype with many counts. The V call is TRBV2, the J call TRBJ2-1, with 13 bases matching TRBD2. The length of the CDR3 is 15 residues. CDR1 and CDR2 from the germline V gene are SNHLY and FYNNEI. The V gene end was trimmed by 6 bases and the J gene end by 7 bases; junction bases not matched to a gene: 6. The CDR3 DNA reads TGTGCCAGCAGGGGACTAGCGGGGTTTGGGAATGAGCAGTTCTTC. It is translated as CASRGLAGFGNEQFF.

This clonotype was counted a few times. The chain is built from TRBV5-1 and TRBJ2-5; D is uncertain. The CDR3 sequence is 14 residues long. V lost 4 bases and J 2 bases, leaving 12 bases between the germline ends. The germline V gene encodes CDR1 SGHRS and CDR2 YFSETQ. The CDR3 region is CASSHKGGQETQYF. In DNA, the CDR3 is TGCGCCAGCAGCCACAAGGGCGGACAAGAGACCCAGTACTTC.

The chain is built from TRBV4-3 and TRBJ2-7, with a weak D call TRBD2 (5 bases). Germline CDR1 reads LGHNA; CDR2 reads YSLEER. The CDR3 runs to 15 residues. Between the trimmed V and J ends, which lost 0 bases and 2 bases, there was a span of 11 bases. The CDR3 DNA is TGCGCCAGCAGCCAAGAGGTAACTAGTGCCTACGAGCAGTACTTC. Residues: CASSQEVTSAYEQYF.

This clonotype was seen only a few times. This rearrangement joins TRBV19 to TRBJ1-1, with D perhaps TRBD1 (5 bases). In germline, CDR1 is LNHDA, CDR2 SQIVND (reference sequence). Trimming stripped 7 bases from V and 4 bases from J, with 16 bases between. This CDR3 contains 14 residues. The CDR3 DNA follows: TGTGCCAGTACCCGTCGGGACCTAGGCACTGAAGCTTTCTTT. Translating gives CASTRRDLGTEAFF.

This clonotype occurred a few times. This chain connects TRBV15 to TRBJ2-1; possibly TRBD1 or TRBD2 for D (6 bases each). The CDR3 has 15 residues. Germline loops: CDR1 LNHNV, CDR2 YYDKDF (reference sequence). Trimming took off 4 bases at V and 7 bases at J, with 17 bases between the two ends. The CDR3 loop reads CATSTAGGPRNEQFF. As DNA, the CDR3 is TGTGCCACCAGCACCGCCGGGGGCCCACGAAATGAGCAGTTCTTC.

The chain combines TRBV12-3 or TRBV12-4 with TRBJ2-1; D is undetermined. This CDR3 is built from 11 residues. Trimming took 7 bases from V and 10 from J, leaving 11 bases between them. The CDR3 reads CASTSLEEQFF. The CDR3 DNA sequence: TGTGCCAGCACCTCGCTCGAAGAGCAGTTCTTC.

The chain links TRBV9 to TRBJ2-5; D is perhaps TRBD1 (6 bases). CDR3 length equals 15 residues. Germline CDR1 and CDR2: SGDLS and YYNGEE. Deletions cut 4 bases from V and 5 bases from J, with 18 bases between. The CDR3 protein is CASSLLGTRFETQYF. DNA of the CDR3: TGTGCCAGCAGCTTATTAGGGACACGTTTCGAGACCCAGTACTTC.

This clonotype has only a few counts. This rearrangement joins TRBV30 to TRBJ2-4; TRBD2 matches at 10 bases. In germline, CDR1 is GTSNPN, CDR2 SVGIG (reference sequence). The CDR3 runs 16 residues. J lost 7 bases, V lost 0 bases, and 9 bases had no gene match. The DNA of the CDR3 is TGTGCCTGGAGTGTATGGACTAGCGGCCTAGAGAACATTCAGTACTTC. Translation gives CAWSVWTSGLENIQYF.